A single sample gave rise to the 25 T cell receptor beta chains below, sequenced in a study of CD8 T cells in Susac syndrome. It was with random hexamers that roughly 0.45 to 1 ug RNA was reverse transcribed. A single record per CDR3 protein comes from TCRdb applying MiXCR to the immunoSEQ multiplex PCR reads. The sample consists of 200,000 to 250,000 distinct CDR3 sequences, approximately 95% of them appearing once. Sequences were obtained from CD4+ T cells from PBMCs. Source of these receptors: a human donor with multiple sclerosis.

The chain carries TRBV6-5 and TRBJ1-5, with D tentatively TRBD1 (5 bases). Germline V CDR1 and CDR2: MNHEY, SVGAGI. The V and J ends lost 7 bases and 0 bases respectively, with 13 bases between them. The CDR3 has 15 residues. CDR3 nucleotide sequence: TGTGCCAGCACCTTGACAGCGTATAGCAATCAGCCCCAGCATTTT. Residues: CASTLTAYSNQPQHF.

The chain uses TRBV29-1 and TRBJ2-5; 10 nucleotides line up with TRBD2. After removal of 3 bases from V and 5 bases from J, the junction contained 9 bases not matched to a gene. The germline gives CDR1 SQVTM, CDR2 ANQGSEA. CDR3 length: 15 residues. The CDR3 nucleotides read TGCAGCGTTGAGGGGTTAGCGGGAGGAGTTGAGACCCAGTACTTC. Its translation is CSVEGLAGGVETQYF.

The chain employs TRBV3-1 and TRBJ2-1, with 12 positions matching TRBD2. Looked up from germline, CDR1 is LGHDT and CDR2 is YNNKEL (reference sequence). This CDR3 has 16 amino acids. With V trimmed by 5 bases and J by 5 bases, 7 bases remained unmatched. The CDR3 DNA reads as TGTGCCAGCAGCTCCCCTGGACTAGCGGGGCACAATGAGCAGTTCTTC. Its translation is CASSSPGLAGHNEQFF.

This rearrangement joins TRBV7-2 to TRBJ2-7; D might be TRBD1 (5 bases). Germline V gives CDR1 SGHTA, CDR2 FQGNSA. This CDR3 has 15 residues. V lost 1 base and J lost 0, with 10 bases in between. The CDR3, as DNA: TGTGCCAGCAGCTTAGAATTTGACAGCTCCTACGAGCAGTACTTC. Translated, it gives CASSLEFDSSYEQYF.

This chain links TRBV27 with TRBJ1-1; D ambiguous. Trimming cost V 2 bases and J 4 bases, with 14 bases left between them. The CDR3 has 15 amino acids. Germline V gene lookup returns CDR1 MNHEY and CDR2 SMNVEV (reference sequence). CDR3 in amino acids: CASSLLRGVSTEAFF. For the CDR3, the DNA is TGTGCCAGCAGTTTACTCCGCGGGGTTAGCACTGAAGCTTTCTTT.

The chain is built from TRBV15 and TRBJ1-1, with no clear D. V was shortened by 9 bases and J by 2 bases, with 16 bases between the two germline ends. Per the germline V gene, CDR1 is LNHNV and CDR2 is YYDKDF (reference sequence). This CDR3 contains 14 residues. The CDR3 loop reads CATLSRERNTEAFF. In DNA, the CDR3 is TGTGCCACTTTATCGCGGGAGCGCAACACTGAAGCTTTCTTT.

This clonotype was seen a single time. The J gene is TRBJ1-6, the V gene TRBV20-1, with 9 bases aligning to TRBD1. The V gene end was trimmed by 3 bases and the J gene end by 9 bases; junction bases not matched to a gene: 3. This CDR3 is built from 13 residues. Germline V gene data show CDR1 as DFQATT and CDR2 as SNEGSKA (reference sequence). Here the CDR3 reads CSARKQGASPLHF. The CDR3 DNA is TGCAGTGCTAGGAAACAGGGGGCTTCACCCCTCCACTTT.

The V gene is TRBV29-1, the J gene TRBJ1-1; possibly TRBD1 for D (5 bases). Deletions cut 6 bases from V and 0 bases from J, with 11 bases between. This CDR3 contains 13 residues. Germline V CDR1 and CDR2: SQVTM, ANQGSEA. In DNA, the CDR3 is TGCAGCGTCAAACAGGTATTGAACACTGAAGCTTTCTTT. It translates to CSVKQVLNTEAFF.

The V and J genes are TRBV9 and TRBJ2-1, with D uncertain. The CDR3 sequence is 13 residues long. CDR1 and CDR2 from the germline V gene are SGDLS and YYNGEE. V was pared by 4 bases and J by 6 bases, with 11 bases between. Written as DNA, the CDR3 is TGTGCCAGCAGCATAACTCTGGGCAATGAGCAGTTCTTC. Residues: CASSITLGNEQFF.

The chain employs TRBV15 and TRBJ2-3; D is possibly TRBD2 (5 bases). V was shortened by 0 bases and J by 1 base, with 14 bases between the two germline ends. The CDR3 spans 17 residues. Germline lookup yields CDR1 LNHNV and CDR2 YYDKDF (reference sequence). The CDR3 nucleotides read TGTGCCACCAGCAGAGATCCACGGGGAAGGGGCACAGATACGCAGTATTTT. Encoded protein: CATSRDPRGRGTDTQYF.

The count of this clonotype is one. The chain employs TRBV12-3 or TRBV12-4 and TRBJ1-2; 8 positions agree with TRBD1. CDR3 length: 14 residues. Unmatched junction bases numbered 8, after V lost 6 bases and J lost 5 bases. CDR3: CASSRQGQGYGYTF. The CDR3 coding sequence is TGTGCCAGCAGCAGACAGGGGCAGGGGTATGGCTACACCTTC.

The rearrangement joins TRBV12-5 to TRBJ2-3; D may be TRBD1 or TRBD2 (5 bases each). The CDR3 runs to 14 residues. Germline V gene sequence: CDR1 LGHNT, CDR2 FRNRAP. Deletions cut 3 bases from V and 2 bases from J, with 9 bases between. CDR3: CASGFGGPTDTQYF. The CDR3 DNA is TGTGCTAGTGGTTTTGGGGGTCCCACAGATACGCAGTATTTT. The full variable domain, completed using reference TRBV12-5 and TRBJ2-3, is DARVTQTPRHKVTEMGQEVTMRCQPILGHNTVFWYRQTMMQGLELLAYFRNRAPLDDSGMPKDRFSAEMPDATLATLKIQPSEPRDSAVYFCASGFGGPTDTQYFGPGTRLTVL.

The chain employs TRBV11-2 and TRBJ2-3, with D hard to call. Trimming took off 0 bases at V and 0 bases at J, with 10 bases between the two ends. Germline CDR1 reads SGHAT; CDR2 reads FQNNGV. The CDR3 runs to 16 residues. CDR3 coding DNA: TGTGCCAGCAGCTTAGATACTTCTACTAGCACAGATACGCAGTATTTT. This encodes CASSLDTSTSTDTQYF.

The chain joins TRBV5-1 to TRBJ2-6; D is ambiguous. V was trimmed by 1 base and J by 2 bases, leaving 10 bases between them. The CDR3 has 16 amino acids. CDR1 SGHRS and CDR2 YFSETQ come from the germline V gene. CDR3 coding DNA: TGCGCCAGCAGCTTGTTCTGGGGTGCTGGGGCCAACGTCCTGACTTTC. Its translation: CASSLFWGAGANVLTF.

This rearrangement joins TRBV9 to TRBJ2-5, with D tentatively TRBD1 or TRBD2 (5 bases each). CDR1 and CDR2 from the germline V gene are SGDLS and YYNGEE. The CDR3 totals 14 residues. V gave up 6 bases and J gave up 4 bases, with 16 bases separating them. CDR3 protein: CASTQGPRGETQYF. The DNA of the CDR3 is TGTGCCAGCACCCAGGGTCCGAGGGGAGAGACCCAGTACTTC.

The CDR3 DNA reads as TGTGCCAGCAGCCAATGGGGCAGCGGGAGGGCCCCCTACAATGAGCAGTTCTTC. Protein product: CASSQWGSGRAPYNEQFF. The chain is built from TRBV3-1 and TRBJ2-1; 10 bases are shared with TRBD2. Germline assignment: CDR1 LGHDT and CDR2 YNNKEL (reference sequence). The CDR3 runs to 18 residues. V shed 2 bases, J shed 2 bases, and the junction held 9 bases outside the gene matches.

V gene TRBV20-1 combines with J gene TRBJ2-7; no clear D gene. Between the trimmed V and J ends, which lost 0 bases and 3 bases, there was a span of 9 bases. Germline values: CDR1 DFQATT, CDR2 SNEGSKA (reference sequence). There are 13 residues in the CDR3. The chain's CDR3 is CSARDGRNYEQYF. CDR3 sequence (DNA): TGCAGTGCTAGAGACGGCAGGAACTACGAGCAGTACTTC.

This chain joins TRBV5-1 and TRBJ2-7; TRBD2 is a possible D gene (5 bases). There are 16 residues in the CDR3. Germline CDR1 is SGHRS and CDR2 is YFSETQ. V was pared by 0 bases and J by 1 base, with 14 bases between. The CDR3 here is CASSLGTSPVSYEQYF. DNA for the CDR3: TGCGCCAGCAGCTTGGGGACTTCCCCTGTTTCCTACGAGCAGTACTTC.

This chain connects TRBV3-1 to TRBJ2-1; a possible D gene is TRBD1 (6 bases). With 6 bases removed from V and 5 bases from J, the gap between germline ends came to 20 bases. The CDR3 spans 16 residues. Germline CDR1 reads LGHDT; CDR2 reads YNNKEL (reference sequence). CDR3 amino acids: CASRRTQGVRDNEQFF. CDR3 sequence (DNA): TGTGCCAGCAGACGAACACAGGGTGTTCGCGACAATGAGCAGTTCTTC.

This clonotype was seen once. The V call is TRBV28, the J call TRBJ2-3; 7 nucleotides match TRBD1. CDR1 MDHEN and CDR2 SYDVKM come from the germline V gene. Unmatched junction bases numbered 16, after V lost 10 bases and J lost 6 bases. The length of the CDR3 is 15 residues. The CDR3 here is CATYERTGHVDTQYF. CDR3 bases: TGTGCCACCTACGAGCGGACAGGCCATGTGGATACGCAGTATTTT.

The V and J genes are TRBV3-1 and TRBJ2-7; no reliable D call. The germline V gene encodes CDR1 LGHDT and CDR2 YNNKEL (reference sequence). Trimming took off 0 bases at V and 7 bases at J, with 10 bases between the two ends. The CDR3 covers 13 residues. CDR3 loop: CASSQDPAREQYF. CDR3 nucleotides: TGTGCCAGCAGCCAAGACCCCGCCAGAGAGCAGTACTTC.

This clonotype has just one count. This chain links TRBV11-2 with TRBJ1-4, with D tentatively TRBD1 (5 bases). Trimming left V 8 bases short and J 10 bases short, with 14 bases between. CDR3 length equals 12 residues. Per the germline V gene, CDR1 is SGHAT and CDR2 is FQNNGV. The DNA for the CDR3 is TGTGCCAGCGCCCTTGGGAGGGGAAAACTGTTTTTT. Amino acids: CASALGRGKLFF. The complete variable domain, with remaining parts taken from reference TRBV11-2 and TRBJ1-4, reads EAGVAQSPRYKIIEKRQSVAFWCNPISGHATLYWYQQILGQGPKLLIQFQNNGVVDDSQLPKDRFSAERLKGVDSTLKIQPAKLEDSAVYLCASALGRGKLFFGSGTQLSVL.

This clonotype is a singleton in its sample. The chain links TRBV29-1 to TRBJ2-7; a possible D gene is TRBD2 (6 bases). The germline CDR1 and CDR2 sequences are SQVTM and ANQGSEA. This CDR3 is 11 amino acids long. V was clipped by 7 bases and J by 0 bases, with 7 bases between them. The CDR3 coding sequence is TGCAGCGCGGGGGACTCCTACGAGCAGTACTTC. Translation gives CSAGDSYEQYF.

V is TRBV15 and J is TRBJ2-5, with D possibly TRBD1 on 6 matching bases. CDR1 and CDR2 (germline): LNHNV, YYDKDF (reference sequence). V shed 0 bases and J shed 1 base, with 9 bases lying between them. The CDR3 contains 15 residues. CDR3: CATSRDRGAQETQYF. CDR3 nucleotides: TGTGCCACCAGCAGAGACAGGGGAGCCCAAGAGACCCAGTACTTC.

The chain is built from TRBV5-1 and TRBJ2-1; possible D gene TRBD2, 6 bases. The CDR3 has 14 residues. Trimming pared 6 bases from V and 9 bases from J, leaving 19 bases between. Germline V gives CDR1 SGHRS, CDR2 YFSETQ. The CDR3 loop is CASKGTRSEGEQFF. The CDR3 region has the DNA TGCGCCAGCAAAGGAACGAGGTCGGAGGGTGAGCAGTTCTTC.